The 7 T cell receptor beta chains reported below all come from one sample, sequenced in a study of cytomegalovirus exposure and HLA in healthy donors. Both 60 Vbeta primers and 13 Jbeta primers went into the PCR. Profiling relied on immunoSEQ multiplex PCR, and the TCRdb table lists in-frame clones only, not all of them. The sample consists of about 190,000 clones, roughly four fifths of them appearing once. The sequenced material came from PBMCs. The source of these receptors is a woman in her 30s in good health and CMV-seronegative.

V usage is TRBV4-3 and J usage is TRBJ1-1; no definite D call. CDR1 is LGHNA, CDR2 YSLEER, per germline. The CDR3 runs to 12 residues. Trimming stripped 1 base from V and 5 bases from J, with 5 bases between. The CDR3 region has the DNA TGCGCCAGCAGCCAAGGTGAGACTGAAGCTTTCTTT. Its protein product is CASSQGETEAFF.

The chain links TRBV27 to TRBJ2-5; the match to TRBD1 covers 9 bases. Germline CDR1 and CDR2: MNHEY and SMNVEV (reference sequence). This CDR3 has 15 residues. The junction had 10 bases not matched to a gene; V was cut back by 6 bases and J by 5 bases. DNA for the CDR3: TGTGCCAGCAGCCGACTACAGGGGGCAGGGGAGACCCAGTACTTC. Amino acids: CASSRLQGAGETQYF.

This clone showed up just a few times. The rearrangement uses TRBV7-6 and TRBJ2-7; TRBD2 aligns across 7 bases. V lost 2 bases, J lost 7 bases, and 11 bases stayed unmatched. The CDR3 is 15 residues long. Germline CDR1 SGHVS, CDR2 FNYEAQ. The CDR3 here is CASSLPGPLSGEQYF. The CDR3 DNA sequence: TGTGCCAGCAGCTTACCGGGCCCTCTTAGCGGGGAGCAGTACTTC.

The chain couples TRBV28 to TRBJ1-1; weak D call: TRBD1 (5 bases). Germline assignment: CDR1 MDHEN and CDR2 SYDVKM. V lost 6 bases and J 4 bases, leaving 18 bases between the germline ends. The length of the CDR3 is 15 residues. The CDR3 nucleotides are TGTGCCAGCAGCCGCAGGGATACAGTGCGCACTGAAGCTTTCTTT. Its translation: CASSRRDTVRTEAFF.

In its sample, this clone was seen a few times. The rearrangement joins TRBV29-1 to TRBJ2-7; tentatively, D is TRBD1 (6 bases). CDR1 and CDR2 (germline): SQVTM, ANQGSEA. V was trimmed by 7 bases and J by 2 bases, leaving 15 bases between them. The CDR3 sequence is 13 residues long. CDR3 in DNA: TGCAGCGCCGCCGGACAGTTTACCTACGAGCAGTACTTC. Its translation: CSAAGQFTYEQYF.

The V call is TRBV19, the J call TRBJ1-1, with 10 nucleotides matching TRBD1. The CDR3 length is 15 residues. Germline CDR1 is LNHDA and CDR2 is SQIVND (reference sequence). Trimming took 4 bases from V and 6 from J; bases not matched to a gene: 8. In DNA form, the CDR3 reads TGTGCCAGTAGTACTCCGACAGGGGGCCTTGCTGAAGCTTTCTTT. Protein sequence: CASSTPTGGLAEAFF. Supplemented by reference TRBV19 and TRBJ1-1, the full variable domain reads DGGITQSPKYLFRKEGQNVTLSCEQNLNHDAMYWYRQDPGQGLRLIYYSQIVNDFQKGDIAEGYSVSREKKESFPLTVTSAQKNPTAFYLCASSTPTGGLAEAFFGQGTRLTVV.

This clone turned up a few times. The rearrangement uses TRBV2 and TRBJ2-5, with TRBD1 matching 10 bases. CDR1 is SNHLY and CDR2 is FYNNEI in the germline V gene. V dropped 5 bases and J dropped 4; count of bases not matched to a gene: 7. The CDR3 has 15 residues. CDR3 coding DNA: TGTGCCAGCAGTCACCGGACAGGGGGAATAGAGACCCAGTACTTC. This sequence encodes CASSHRTGGIETQYF.